This TCR beta chain appears in the sequencing data of a study of T cell repertoires in cytomegalovirus infection. Study in general: Indications came from public TCR beta signatures; they pointed to CMV infection and to a matching HLA type.

TCRdb recomputed calls from the reads with MiXCR, one row per CDR3 protein. The data contain around 100,000 distinct CDR3 sequences, 10% of them singletons. Study-level results: Accumulated public TCR beta family frequency recognized individuals carrying CMV together with the relevant HLA. Within the response measured ex vivo, HLA-C-restricted CMV-specific TCR beta clonotypes were dominant.

Between the trimmed V and J ends, which lost 0 bases and 2 bases, there was a span of 15 bases. Per germline, CDR1 SGHAT and CDR2 FQDESV (reference sequence). The CDR3 runs 17 residues. This clonotype was observed many times. The antigen remains undetermined. The sample was PBMCs, sequenced either directly or after in vitro stimulation (not recorded which). This rearrangement joins TRBV11-1 to TRBJ2-3; D call uncertain. This receptor was taken from a human donor in good health (CMV status not recorded). Some clones in this sample may be carry-over from other donors' samples. The CDR3 sequence is CASSLAPSASATDTQYF. DNA for the CDR3: TGTGCCAGCAGCTTAGCTCCCAGCGCCTCTGCCACAGATACGCAGTATTTT. The whole variable domain, filled in from reference TRBV11-1 and TRBJ2-3, reads EAEVAQSPRYKITEKSQAVAFWCDPISGHATLYWYRQILGQGPELLVQFQDESVVDDSQLPKDRFSAERLKGVDSTLKIQPAELGDSAMYLCASSLAPSASATDTQYFGPGTRLTVL.